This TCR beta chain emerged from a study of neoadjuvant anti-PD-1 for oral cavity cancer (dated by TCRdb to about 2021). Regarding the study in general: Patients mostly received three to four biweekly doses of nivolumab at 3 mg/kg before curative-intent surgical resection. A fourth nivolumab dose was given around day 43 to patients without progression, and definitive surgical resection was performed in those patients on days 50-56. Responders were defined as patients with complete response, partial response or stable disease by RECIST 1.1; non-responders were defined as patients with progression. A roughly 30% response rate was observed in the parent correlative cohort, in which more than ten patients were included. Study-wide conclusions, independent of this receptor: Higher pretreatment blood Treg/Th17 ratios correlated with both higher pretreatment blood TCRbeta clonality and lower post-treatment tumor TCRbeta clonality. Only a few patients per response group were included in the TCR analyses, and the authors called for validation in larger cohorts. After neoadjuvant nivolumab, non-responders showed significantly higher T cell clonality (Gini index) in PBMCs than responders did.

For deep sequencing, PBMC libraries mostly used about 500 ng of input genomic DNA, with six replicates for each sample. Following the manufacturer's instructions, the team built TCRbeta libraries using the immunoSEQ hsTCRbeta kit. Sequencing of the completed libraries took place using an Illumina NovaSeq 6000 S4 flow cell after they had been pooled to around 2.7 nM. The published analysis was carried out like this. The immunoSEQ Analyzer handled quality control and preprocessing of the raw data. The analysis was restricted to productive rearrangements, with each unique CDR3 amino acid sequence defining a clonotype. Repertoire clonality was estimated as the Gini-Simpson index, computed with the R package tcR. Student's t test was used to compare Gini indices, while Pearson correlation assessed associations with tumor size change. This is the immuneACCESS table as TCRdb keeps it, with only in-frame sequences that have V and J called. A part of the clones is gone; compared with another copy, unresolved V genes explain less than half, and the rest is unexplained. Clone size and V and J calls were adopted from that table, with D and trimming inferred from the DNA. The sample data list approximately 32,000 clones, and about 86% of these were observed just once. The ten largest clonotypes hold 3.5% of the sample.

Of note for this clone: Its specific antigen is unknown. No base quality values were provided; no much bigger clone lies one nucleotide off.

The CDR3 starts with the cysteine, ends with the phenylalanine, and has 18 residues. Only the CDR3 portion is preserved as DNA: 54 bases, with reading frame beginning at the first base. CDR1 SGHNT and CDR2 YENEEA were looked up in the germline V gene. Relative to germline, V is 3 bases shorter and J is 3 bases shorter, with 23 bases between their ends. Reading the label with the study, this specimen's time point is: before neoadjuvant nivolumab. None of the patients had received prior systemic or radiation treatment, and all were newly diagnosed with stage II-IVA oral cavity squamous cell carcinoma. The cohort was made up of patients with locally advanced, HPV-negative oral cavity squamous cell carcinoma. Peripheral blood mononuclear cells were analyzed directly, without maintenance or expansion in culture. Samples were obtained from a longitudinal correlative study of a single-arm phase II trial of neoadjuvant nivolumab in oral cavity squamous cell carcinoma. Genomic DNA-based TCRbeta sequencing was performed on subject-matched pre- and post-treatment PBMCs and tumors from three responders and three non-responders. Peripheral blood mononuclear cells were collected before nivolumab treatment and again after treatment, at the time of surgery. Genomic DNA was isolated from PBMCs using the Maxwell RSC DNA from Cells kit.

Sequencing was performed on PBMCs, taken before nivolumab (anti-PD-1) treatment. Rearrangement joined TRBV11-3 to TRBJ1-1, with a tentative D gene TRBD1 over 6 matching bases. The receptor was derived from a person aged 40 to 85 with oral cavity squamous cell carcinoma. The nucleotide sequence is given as TGTGCCAGCAGCTTTACCGGAGGGACACCGAATCAGGACACTGAAGCTTTCTTT. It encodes CASSFTGGTPNQDTEAFF.